This TCR beta chain was identified in a study of T cell responses to AZD1222 COVID-19 vaccine. Germline assignment: CDR1 SGHKS and CDR2 YYEKEE (reference sequence). J gave up 4 bases and V 2 bases, and 9 bases lay outside the gene matches. This CDR3 is built from 15 residues. Sequencing was performed with immunoSEQ multiplex PCR; in TCRdb, only in-frame clones are kept and a portion is missing. Here the sample spans over 100,000 clones, about 86% being singletons. This sample comprised peripheral blood, obtained on day 0 of AZD1222 vaccination. The TCR sequence derives from an adult in good health. The chain joins TRBV5-5 to TRBJ2-7, with 7 positions matching TRBD1. The CDR3 protein is CASSLQTGRRYEQYF. The CDR3 region has the DNA TGTGCCAGCAGCTTACAGACAGGGCGGAGGTACGAGCAGTACTTC.